This T cell receptor (beta chain) is drawn from a study of shared clonotypes between healthy human individuals. Repertoires were generated with immunoSEQ multiplex PCR, while TCRdb's copy carries only in-frame clones and drops some. The sample has about 2.4 million clones, 93% seen once; the top ten hold around 0.37%. From CD4+ cells came CD45RA+ naive and CD45RA-negative memory subsets. Regarding the study as a whole: It was the few donors that limited the genetic and exposure-history diversity represented. Sorted-subset samples were not fully sequenced, rarefaction indicated.

V was cut by 1 base and J by 0 bases, with 9 bases left in between. This CDR3 has 15 amino acids. Germline-derived CDR1 and CDR2 are LGHNA and YNFKEQ. In the case of this clone: As yet, its antigen is unknown.

This chain connects TRBV4-2 to TRBJ1-1; no clear D. The origin of this receptor is a man in his late teens or twenties in good health. Some clones in this sample may be carry-over from other donors' samples. Sequencing used naive CD4+ T cells from PBMCs. Subset denoted: CD45RA+ positively selected. The DNA for the CDR3 is TGTGCCAGCAGCCAAGTCGGAGGAGTGAACACTGAAGCTTTCTTT. This sequence encodes CASSQVGGVNTEAFF.